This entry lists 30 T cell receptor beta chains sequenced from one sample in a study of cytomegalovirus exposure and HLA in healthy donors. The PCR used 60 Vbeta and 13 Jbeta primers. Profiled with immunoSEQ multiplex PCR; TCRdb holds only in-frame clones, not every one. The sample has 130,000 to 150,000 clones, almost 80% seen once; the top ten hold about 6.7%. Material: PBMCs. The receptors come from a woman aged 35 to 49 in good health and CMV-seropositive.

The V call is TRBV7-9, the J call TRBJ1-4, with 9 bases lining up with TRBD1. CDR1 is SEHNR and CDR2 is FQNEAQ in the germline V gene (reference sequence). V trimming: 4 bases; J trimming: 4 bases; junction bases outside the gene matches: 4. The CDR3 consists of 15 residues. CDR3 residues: CASSWTGDDNEKLFF. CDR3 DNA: TGTGCCAGCAGCTGGACAGGGGACGATAATGAAAAACTGTTTTTT.

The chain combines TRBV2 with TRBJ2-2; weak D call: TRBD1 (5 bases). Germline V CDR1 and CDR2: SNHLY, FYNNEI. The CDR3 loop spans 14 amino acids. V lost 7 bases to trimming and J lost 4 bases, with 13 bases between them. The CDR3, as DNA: TGTGCCAGCACAGGGTTGGGAATCACCGGGGAGCTGTTTTTT. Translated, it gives CASTGLGITGELFF. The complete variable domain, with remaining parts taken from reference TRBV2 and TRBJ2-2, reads EPEVTQTPSHQVTQMGQEVILRCVPISNHLYFYWYRQILGQKVEFLVSFYNNEISEKSEIFDDQFSVERPDGSNFTLKIRSTKLEDSAMYFCASTGLGITGELFFGEGSRLTVL.

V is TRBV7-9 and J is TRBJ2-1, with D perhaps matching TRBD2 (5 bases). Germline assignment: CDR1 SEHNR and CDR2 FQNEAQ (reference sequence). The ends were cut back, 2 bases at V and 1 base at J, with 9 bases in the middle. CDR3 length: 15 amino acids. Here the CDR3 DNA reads TGTGCCAGCAGCTTACCGGGGTTTTCCTACAATGAGCAGTTCTTC. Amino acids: CASSLPGFSYNEQFF.

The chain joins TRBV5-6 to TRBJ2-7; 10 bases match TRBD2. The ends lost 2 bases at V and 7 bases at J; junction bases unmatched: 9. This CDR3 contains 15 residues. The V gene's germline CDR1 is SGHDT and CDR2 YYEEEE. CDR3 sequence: CASSFRLAGVGEQYF. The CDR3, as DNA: TGTGCCAGCAGCTTCCGGCTAGCGGGGGTCGGGGAGCAGTACTTC.

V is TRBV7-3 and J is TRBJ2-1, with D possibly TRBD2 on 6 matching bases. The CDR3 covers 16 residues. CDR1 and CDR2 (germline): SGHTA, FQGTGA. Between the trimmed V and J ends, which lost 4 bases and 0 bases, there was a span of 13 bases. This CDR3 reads CASSSILASSYNEQFF. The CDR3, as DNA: TGTGCCAGCAGCTCAATACTAGCCAGCTCCTACAATGAGCAGTTCTTC.

In DNA form, the CDR3 reads TGTGCCAGCAGCCCTCAGGGGTCTACCTACGAGCAGTACTTC. Protein product: CASSPQGSTYEQYF. V gene TRBV5-4 combines with J gene TRBJ2-7, with D possibly being TRBD1 (6 bases). Germline CDR1 SGHNT, CDR2 YYREEE (reference sequence). Trimming pared 4 bases from V and 2 bases from J, leaving 13 bases between. The CDR3 is 14 amino acids.

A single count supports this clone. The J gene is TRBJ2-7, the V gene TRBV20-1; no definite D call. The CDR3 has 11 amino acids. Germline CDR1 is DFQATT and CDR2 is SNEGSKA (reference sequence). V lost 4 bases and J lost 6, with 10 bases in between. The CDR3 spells CSATTGREQYF. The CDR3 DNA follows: TGCAGTGCTACGACGGGTCGCGAGCAGTACTTC.

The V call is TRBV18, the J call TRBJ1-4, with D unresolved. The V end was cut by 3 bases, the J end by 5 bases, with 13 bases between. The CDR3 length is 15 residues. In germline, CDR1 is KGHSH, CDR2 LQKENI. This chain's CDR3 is CASSPGRGINEKLFF. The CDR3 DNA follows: TGTGCCAGCTCACCCGGTCGAGGCATAAATGAAAAACTGTTTTTT. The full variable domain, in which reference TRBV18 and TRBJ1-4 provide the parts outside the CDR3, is NAGVMQNPRHLVRRRGQEARLRCSPMKGHSHVYWYRQLPEEGLKFMVYLQKENIIDESGMPKERFSAEFPKEGPSILRIQQVVRGDSAAYFCASSPGRGINEKLFFGSGTQLSVL.

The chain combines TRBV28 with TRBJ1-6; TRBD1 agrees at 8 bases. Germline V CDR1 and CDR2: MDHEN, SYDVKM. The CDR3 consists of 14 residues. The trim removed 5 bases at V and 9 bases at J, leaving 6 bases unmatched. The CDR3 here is CASSPPDRVSPLHF. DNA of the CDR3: TGTGCCAGCAGTCCCCCGGACAGGGTTTCACCCCTCCACTTT.

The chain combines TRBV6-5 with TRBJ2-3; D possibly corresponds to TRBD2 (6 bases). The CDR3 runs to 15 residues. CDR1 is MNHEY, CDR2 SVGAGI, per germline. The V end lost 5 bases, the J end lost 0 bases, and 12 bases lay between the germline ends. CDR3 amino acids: CASSTMGLSTDTQYF. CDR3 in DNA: TGTGCCAGCAGTACTATGGGACTCAGCACAGATACGCAGTATTTT.

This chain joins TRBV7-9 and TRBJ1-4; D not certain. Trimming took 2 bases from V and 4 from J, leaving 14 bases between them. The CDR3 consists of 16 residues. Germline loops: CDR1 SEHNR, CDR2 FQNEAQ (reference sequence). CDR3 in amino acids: CASSLLAAGVNEKLFF. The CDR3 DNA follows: TGTGCCAGCAGCTTATTAGCCGCGGGCGTTAATGAAAAACTGTTTTTT.

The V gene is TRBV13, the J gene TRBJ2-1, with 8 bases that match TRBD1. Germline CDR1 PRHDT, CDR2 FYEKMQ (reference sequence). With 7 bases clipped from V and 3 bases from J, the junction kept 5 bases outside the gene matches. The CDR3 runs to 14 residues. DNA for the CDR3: TGTGCCAGCAACGGACAGGGAATCTACAATGAGCAGTTCTTC. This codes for CASNGQGIYNEQFF.

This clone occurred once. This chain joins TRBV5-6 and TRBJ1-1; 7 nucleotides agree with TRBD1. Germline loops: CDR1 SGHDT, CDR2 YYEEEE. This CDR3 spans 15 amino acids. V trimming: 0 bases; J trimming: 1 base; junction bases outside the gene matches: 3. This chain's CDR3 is CASSLVGDRNTEAFF. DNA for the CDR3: TGTGCCAGCAGCTTGGTTGGGGACAGGAACACTGAAGCTTTCTTT. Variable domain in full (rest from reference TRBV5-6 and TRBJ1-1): DAGVTQSPTHLIKTRGQQVTLRCSPKSGHDTVSWYQQALGQGPQFIFQYYEEEERQRGNFPDRFSGHQFPNYSSELNVNALLLGDSALYLCASSLVGDRNTEAFFGQGTRLTVV.

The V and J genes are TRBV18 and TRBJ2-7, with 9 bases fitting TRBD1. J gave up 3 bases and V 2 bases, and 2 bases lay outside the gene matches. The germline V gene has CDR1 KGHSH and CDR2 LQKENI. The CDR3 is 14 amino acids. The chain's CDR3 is CASSPGTGSYEQYF. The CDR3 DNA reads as TGTGCCAGCTCACCAGGGACAGGGAGCTACGAGCAGTACTTC. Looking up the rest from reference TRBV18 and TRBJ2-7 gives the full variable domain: NAGVMQNPRHLVRRRGQEARLRCSPMKGHSHVYWYRQLPEEGLKFMVYLQKENIIDESGMPKERFSAEFPKEGPSILRIQQVVRGDSAAYFCASSPGTGSYEQYFGPGTRLTVT.

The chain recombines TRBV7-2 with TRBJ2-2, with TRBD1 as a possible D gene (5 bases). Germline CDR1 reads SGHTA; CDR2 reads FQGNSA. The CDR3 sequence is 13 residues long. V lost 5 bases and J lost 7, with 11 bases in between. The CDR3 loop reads CASSLQGFGELFF. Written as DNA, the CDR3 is TGTGCCAGCAGCCTGCAGGGTTTCGGGGAGCTGTTTTTT. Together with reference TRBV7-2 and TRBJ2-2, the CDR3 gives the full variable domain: GAGVSQSPSNKVTEKGKDVELRCDPISGHTALYWYRQSLGQGLEFLIYFQGNSAPDKSGLPSDRFSAERTGGSVSTLTIQRTQQEDSAVYLCASSLQGFGELFFGEGSRLTVL.

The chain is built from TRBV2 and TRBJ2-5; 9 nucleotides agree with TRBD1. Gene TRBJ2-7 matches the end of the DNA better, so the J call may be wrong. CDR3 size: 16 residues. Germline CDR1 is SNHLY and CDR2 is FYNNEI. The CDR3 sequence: CASNPGTGMGSYEQYF. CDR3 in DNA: TGTGCCAGCAACCCCGGGACAGGGATGGGCTCCTACGAGCAGTACTTC.

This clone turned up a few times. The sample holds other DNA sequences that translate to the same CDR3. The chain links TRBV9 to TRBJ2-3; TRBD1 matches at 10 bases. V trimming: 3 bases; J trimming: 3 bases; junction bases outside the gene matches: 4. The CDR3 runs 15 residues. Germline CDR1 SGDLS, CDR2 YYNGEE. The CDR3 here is CASSEGQGWTDTQYF. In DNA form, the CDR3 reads TGTGCCAGCAGCGAGGGACAGGGGTGGACAGATACGCAGTATTTT.

CDR3 loop: CASSVRGQETQYF. CDR3 in DNA: TGTGCCAGCAGTGTTCGGGGGCAAGAGACCCAGTACTTC. The chain has TRBV25-1 and TRBJ2-5; weak D call: TRBD2 (6 bases). CDR3 length: 13 amino acids. In germline, CDR1 is MGHDK, CDR2 SYGVNS. Trimming left V 4 bases short and J 2 bases short, with 8 bases between.

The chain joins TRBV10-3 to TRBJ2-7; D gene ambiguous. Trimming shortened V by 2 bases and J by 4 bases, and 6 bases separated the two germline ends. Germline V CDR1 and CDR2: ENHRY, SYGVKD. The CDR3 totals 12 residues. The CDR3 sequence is CAISETGYEQYF. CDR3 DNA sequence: TGTGCCATCAGTGAGACGGGTTACGAGCAGTACTTC.

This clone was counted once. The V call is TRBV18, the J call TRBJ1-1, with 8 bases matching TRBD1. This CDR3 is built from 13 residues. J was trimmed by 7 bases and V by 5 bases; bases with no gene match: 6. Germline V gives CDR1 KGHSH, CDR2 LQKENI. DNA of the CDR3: TGTGCCAGCTCAGCGACAGGGGTCATTGAAGCTTTCTTT. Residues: CASSATGVIEAFF.

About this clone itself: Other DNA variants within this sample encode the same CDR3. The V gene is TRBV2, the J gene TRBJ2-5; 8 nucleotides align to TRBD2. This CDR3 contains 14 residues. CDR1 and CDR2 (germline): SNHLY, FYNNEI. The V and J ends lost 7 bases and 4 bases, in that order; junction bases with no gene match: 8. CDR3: CASKGLVVTETQYF. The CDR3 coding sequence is TGTGCCAGCAAGGGACTAGTGGTAACAGAGACCCAGTACTTC.

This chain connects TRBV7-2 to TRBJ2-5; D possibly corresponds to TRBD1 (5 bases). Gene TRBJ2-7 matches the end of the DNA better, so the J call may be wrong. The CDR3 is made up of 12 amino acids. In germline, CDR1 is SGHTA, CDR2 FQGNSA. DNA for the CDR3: TGTGCCAGCAGCTTACAGGGTAACGAGCAGTACTTC. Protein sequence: CASSLQGNEQYF.

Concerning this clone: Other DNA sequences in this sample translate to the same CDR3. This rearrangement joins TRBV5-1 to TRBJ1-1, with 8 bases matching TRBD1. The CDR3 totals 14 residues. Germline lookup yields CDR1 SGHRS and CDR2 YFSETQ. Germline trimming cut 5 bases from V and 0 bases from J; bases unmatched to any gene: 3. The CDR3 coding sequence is TGCGCCAGCAGTCTGGGACAGGTGAACACTGAAGCTTTCTTT. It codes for CASSLGQVNTEAFF.

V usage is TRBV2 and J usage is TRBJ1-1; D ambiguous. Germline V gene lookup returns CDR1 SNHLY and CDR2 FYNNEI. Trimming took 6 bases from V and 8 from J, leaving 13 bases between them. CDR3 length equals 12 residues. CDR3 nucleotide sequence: TGTGCCAGCAGGAGCTTATACGGGGAAGCTTTCTTT. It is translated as CASRSLYGEAFF.

As DNA, the CDR3 is TGTGCCAGCAGGGGACAGTCTGAAGCTTTCTTT. This sequence encodes CASRGQSEAFF. The V gene is TRBV2, the J gene TRBJ1-1; 7 nucleotides match TRBD1. Looked up from germline, CDR1 is SNHLY and CDR2 is FYNNEI. This CDR3 is 11 amino acids long. With V trimmed by 6 bases and J by 6 bases, 1 base remained unmatched.

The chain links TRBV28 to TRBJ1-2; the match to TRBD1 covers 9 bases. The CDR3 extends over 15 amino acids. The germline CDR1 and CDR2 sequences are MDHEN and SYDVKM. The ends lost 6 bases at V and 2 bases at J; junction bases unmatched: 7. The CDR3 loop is CASRAPGTGNYGYTF. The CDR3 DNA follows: TGTGCCAGCAGGGCTCCCGGGACAGGGAACTATGGCTACACCTTC.

The CDR3 coding sequence is TGTGCCAGCTCTGAACAGAACCTTAAACTTATGAACACTGAAGCTTTCTTT. Encoded protein: CASSEQNLKLMNTEAFF. The genes are TRBV6-8 and TRBJ1-1; D uncertain. Trimming cost V 8 bases and J 0 bases, with 22 bases left between them. CDR1 is MNHGY, CDR2 SAAAGT, per germline. CDR3 length equals 17 residues.

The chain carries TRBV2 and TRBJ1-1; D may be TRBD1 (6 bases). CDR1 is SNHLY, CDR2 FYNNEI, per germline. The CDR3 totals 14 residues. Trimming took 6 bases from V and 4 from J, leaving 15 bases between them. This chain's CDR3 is CASRTGGGSTEAFF. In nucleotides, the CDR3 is TGTGCCAGCAGGACGGGAGGGGGGAGCACTGAAGCTTTCTTT.

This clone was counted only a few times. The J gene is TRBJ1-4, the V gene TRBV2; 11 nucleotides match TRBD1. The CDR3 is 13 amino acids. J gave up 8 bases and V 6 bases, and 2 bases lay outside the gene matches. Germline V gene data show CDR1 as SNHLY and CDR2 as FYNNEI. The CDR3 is CASRGQGGEKLFF. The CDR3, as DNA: TGTGCCAGCAGGGGACAGGGGGGCGAAAAACTGTTTTTT.

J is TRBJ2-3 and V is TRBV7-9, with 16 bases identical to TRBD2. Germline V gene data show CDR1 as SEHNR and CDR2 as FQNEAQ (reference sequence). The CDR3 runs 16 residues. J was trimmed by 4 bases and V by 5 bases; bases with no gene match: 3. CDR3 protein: CASSRGTSGGADTQYF. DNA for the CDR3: TGTGCCAGCAGCCGTGGGACTAGCGGGGGGGCAGATACGCAGTATTTT. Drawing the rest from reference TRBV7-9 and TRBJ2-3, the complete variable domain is DTGVSQNPRHKITKRGQNVTFRCDPISEHNRLYWYRQTLGQGPEFLTYFQNEAQLEKSRLLSDRFSAERPKGSFSTLEIQRTEQGDSAMYLCASSRGTSGGADTQYFGPGTRLTVL.